This T cell receptor beta chain appears in the sequencing data of a study of regulatory T cells in long-lasting Graves disease. The study's findings and limits: Peripheral blood, not thyroid tissue, was the sole material studied. Newly diagnosed disease favored TRBV20-1 and TRBJ2-1 over persistent disease.

Regarding time point: persistent/refractory GD, antithyroid drugs over 5 years with positive TRAb. Extracted PBMC RNA gave rise to the TCR library. The diagnosis of Graves' disease used American Thyroid Association guidelines. Building of the TCR beta libraries involved iRepertoire HTBI primers and Arm-PCR of CDR3 regions. TCRdb reanalysed the multiplex PCR reads using MiXCR and keeps one entry per CDR3 protein. The profile shows under 500,000 distinct CDR3 sequences, less than 25% of them singletons. CDR1 is MNHEY and CDR2 is SVGEGT in the germline V gene. V was shortened by 7 bases and J by 6 bases, with 22 bases between the two germline ends. CDR3 size: 15 residues. This clonotype was seen more than once but under ten times. Antigen specificity is unknown.

Source: peripheral blood mononuclear cells (PBMCs), taken when the disease was refractory, from a patient treated with antithyroid drugs. This sequence joins TRBV6-2 or TRBV6-3 and TRBJ2-7, with D tentatively TRBD1 (6 bases). This receptor was taken from a female donor with Graves disease. The CDR3, as DNA: TGTGCCAGCACTGAAGGCCCATATTCAGGGGTCGAGCAGTACTTC. It translates to CASTEGPYSGVEQYF.